These 30 T cell receptor beta chains came from one sample sequenced in a study of blood T cells in healthy people across ages (dated by TCRdb to 2013 to 2016). The library relied on 5' RACE. This sample was sequenced with an Illumina HiSeq 2500. A second PCR of roughly 7 to 12 cycles was run with a J-beta primer mix and a sample-barcoded 5' primer. Using fastp trimming at Q25 and MiXCR clonotype assembly, TCRdb reanalyzed the public sequencing data and kept in-frame beta chains. One record per CDR3 amino acid sequence lists the most common genes and DNA. The sample profile shows approximately 320,000 distinct CDR3 sequences; 25% to 30% of them were found once. Together, the top ten hold approximately 30% of the sample. Material: blood. The receptors originated from a woman in her sixties or seventies in good health.

V gene TRBV29-1 combines with J gene TRBJ2-1, with D perhaps TRBD2 (6 bases). The end of the DNA fits TRBJ2-7 better, so the J call may be wrong. The CDR3 consists of 13 residues. Germline lookup yields CDR1 SQVTM and CDR2 ANQGSEA. The chain's CDR3 is CSVVAGLMDEQYF. CDR3 DNA sequence: TGCAGCGTTGTGGCGGGATTGATGGACGAGCAGTACTTC.

For the CDR3, the DNA is TGTGCCAGCAGCTTCCAAGGTTACTTGGAAGCTTTCTTT. Protein sequence: CASSFQGYLEAFF. The rearrangement links TRBV7-2 to TRBJ1-1; D remains unclear. The CDR3 runs 13 residues. Trimming shortened V by 3 bases and J by 8 bases, and 13 bases separated the two germline ends. Germline CDR1 reads SGHTA; CDR2 reads FQGNSA.

This clonotype showed up just a few times. This sequence joins TRBV10-3 and TRBJ2-5, with 9 nucleotides matching TRBD1. There are 15 residues in the CDR3. Germline V CDR1 and CDR2: ENHRY, SYGVKD. Germline trimming cut 10 bases from V and 5 bases from J; bases unmatched to any gene: 14. DNA for the CDR3: TGTGCCAGTGGGACAGGGTACGGAGATTGGGAGACCCAGTACTTC. Amino acid sequence: CASGTGYGDWETQYF.

The chain links TRBV7-6 to TRBJ2-5, with D hard to call. The J call is doubtful: the DNA matches TRBJ2-7 better. Germline assignment: CDR1 SGHVS and CDR2 FNYEAQ. This CDR3 is 17 amino acids long. CDR3 DNA sequence: TGTGCCAGCAGCCAGGCCCCGAGCGCTATCAGCTCCTACGAGCAGTACTTC. Its protein product is CASSQAPSAISSYEQYF.

The gene calls are TRBV5-1 and TRBJ2-7; TRBD1 agrees at 7 bases. The CDR3 is made up of 14 amino acids. After removal of 4 bases from V and 4 bases from J, the junction contained 8 bases not matched to a gene. Germline loops: CDR1 SGHRS, CDR2 YFSETQ. CDR3 region: CASSPLDRSYEQYF. The CDR3 DNA reads TGCGCCAGCAGCCCCCTGGACAGGAGTTACGAGCAGTACTTC. The variable domain in full, completed from reference TRBV5-1 and TRBJ2-7, reads KAGVTQTPRYLIKTRGQQVTLSCSPISGHRSVSWYQQTPGQGLQFLFEYFSETQRNKGNFPGRFSGRQFSNSRSEMNVSTLELGDSALYLCASSPLDRSYEQYFGPGTRLTVT.

This clonotype was picked up many times. The chain combines TRBV27 with TRBJ1-2; D might be TRBD1 (5 bases). The CDR3 sequence is 14 residues long. Trimming removed 3 bases at V and 4 bases at J, with 12 bases between. Germline assignment: CDR1 MNHEY and CDR2 SMNVEV (reference sequence). CDR3 loop: CASSLGVGGYGYTF. In DNA, the CDR3 is TGTGCCAGCAGTTTGGGGGTCGGGGGCTATGGCTACACCTTC.

The chain joins TRBV6-6 to TRBJ1-4; D gene uncertain. Germline lookup yields CDR1 MNHNY and CDR2 SVGAGI (reference sequence). The length of the CDR3 is 15 residues. The V end was cut by 1 base, the J end by 4 bases, with 10 bases between. CDR3 protein: CASSYFATINEKLFF. The CDR3 DNA is TGTGCCAGCAGTTACTTTGCGACCATTAATGAAAAACTGTTTTTT.

This clonotype has just a few counts. The CDR3 coding sequence is TGTGCCAGCCAGCTAGGCCTCTACGAGCAGTACTTC. Translated, it gives CASQLGLYEQYF. The chain carries TRBV6-6 and TRBJ2-7; no definite D call. Germline V gives CDR1 MNHNY, CDR2 SVGAGI (reference sequence). Between the trimmed V and J ends, which lost 8 bases and 3 bases, there was a span of 11 bases. This CDR3 has 12 amino acids.

The chain recombines TRBV19 with TRBJ2-1; tentative D call: TRBD2 (6 bases). There are 17 residues in the CDR3. CDR1 and CDR2 from the germline V gene are LNHDA and SQIVND (reference sequence). Trimming removed 5 bases at V and 8 bases at J, with 25 bases between. The CDR3 region has the DNA TGTGCCAGTAGTGGGAAGCTCCGTGCACGGTCGGGGGATGAGCAGTTCTTC. It yields the protein CASSGKLRARSGDEQFF.

This clonotype was recorded a few times. V gene TRBV20-1 combines with J gene TRBJ2-3; possible D gene TRBD2, 5 bases. There are 14 residues in the CDR3. The V end lost 1 base, the J end lost 4 bases, and 12 bases lay between the germline ends. In germline, CDR1 is DFQATT, CDR2 SNEGSKA (reference sequence). The CDR3 bases are TGCAGTGCTAGAGTACTAGTGAGCGCAGATACGCAGTATTTT. Translation: CSARVLVSADTQYF.

The CDR3 is CSVVDNTEAFF. Written as DNA, the CDR3 is TGCAGCGTTGTCGATAACACTGAAGCTTTCTTT. V usage is TRBV29-1 and J usage is TRBJ1-1; no clear D gene. Trimming cost V 4 bases and J 2 bases, with 5 bases left between them. The CDR3 is made up of 11 amino acids. Germline V gene lookup returns CDR1 SQVTM and CDR2 ANQGSEA.

The chain couples TRBV10-3 to TRBJ1-2; the match to TRBD1 covers 10 bases. The germline V gene has CDR1 ENHRY and CDR2 SYGVKD. V trimming: 4 bases; J trimming: 7 bases; junction bases outside the gene matches: 15. The CDR3 runs 17 residues. CDR3 in DNA: TGTGCCATCAGTGGAACGACAGGGGGCGGAATTCTAGGTGGCTACACCTTC. Its translation is CAISGTTGGGILGGYTF.

This chain uses TRBV20-1 with TRBJ1-5; D possibly corresponds to TRBD1 (6 bases). The CDR3 loop spans 16 amino acids. Germline loops: CDR1 DFQATT, CDR2 SNEGSKA (reference sequence). V lost 6 bases and J 0 bases, leaving 18 bases between the germline ends. For the CDR3, the DNA is TGCAGTGCCGCACCCGGGGGCGCGAATAGCAATCAGCCCCAGCATTTT. Its translation is CSAAPGGANSNQPQHF.

About this clonotype: A junction boundary mismatches the germline segment, possibly from a read error. The chain carries TRBV10-3 and TRBJ1-2; D is ambiguous. This CDR3 is 14 amino acids long. Germline V gene lookup returns CDR1 ENHRY and CDR2 SYGVKD. CDR3: CAISESTTLKGCTF. The CDR3 nucleotides are TGTGCCATCAGTGAGTCTACGACCCTAAAGGGCTGCACCTTC.

CDR3 DNA: TGCAGTGCTAGAGATGGGGGGGAAAAGTACTTC. Its protein product is CSARDGGEKYF. The chain employs TRBV20-1 and TRBJ2-4; the match to TRBD2 covers 7 bases. CDR1 and CDR2 from the germline V gene are DFQATT and SNEGSKA (reference sequence). CDR3 length: 11 residues. V dropped 0 bases and J dropped 14; count of bases not matched to a gene: 4.

The rearrangement uses TRBV14 and TRBJ2-5; no definite D call. Germline CDR1 is SGHDN and CDR2 is FVKESK. Trimming pared 4 bases from V and 6 bases from J, leaving 12 bases between. The length of the CDR3 is 13 residues. The CDR3 region has the DNA TGTGCCAGCAGCCGGGGTCCGGGTCAGACCCAGTACTTC. Translation: CASSRGPGQTQYF.

The sample holds a few counts of this clonotype. V is TRBV14 and J is TRBJ1-2; the D is unclear. The CDR3 runs 15 residues. V lost 0 bases, J lost 7 bases, and 15 bases lay in between. CDR1 is SGHDN and CDR2 is FVKESK in the germline V gene. The CDR3 DNA reads TGTGCCAGCAGCCAAGAAATGAGGAGCCTAAGTGGCTACACCTTC. This sequence encodes CASSQEMRSLSGYTF.

In this sample, this clonotype turned up many times. V is TRBV20-1 and J is TRBJ2-5, with 7 bases matching TRBD2. Looked up from germline, CDR1 is DFQATT and CDR2 is SNEGSKA (reference sequence). The CDR3 is 12 amino acids. In DNA form, the CDR3 reads TGCAGCCCCGCTAGCGGCCAAGAGACCCAGTACTTC. Translated: CSPASGQETQYF.

This clonotype appeared a few times. The genes are TRBV18 and TRBJ2-5, with no clear D. V was cut by 1 base and J by 2 bases, with 8 bases left in between. CDR1 is KGHSH and CDR2 is LQKENI in the germline V gene. The CDR3 is made up of 14 amino acids. The CDR3 DNA follows: TGTGCCAGCTCACCACGAGAGTTACAAGAGACCCAGTACTTC. It encodes CASSPRELQETQYF.

This chain uses TRBV12-3 or TRBV12-4 with TRBJ2-4, with D perhaps TRBD2 (5 bases). With 4 bases removed from V and 0 bases from J, the gap between germline ends came to 13 bases. This CDR3 comprises 16 residues. CDR3 nucleotides: TGTGCCAGCAGTTCCCCTTCGGCGGGAGCCAAAAACATTCAGTACTTC. Amino acid sequence: CASSSPSAGAKNIQYF.

CDR3 amino acids: CASSSGQREETQYF. In DNA form, the CDR3 reads TGCGCCAGCAGCTCGGGACAGCGGGAGGAGACCCAGTACTTC. This sequence joins TRBV5-1 and TRBJ2-5; weak D call: TRBD2 (8 bases). The germline V and J ends were trimmed by 3 bases and 5 bases, with 14 bases remaining between them. Germline V gene sequence: CDR1 SGHRS, CDR2 YFSETQ. CDR3 size: 14 residues.

The chain recombines TRBV21-1 with TRBJ1-3; TRBD1 reflects the table's D call only, with no check against the DNA. TRBV21-1 is an annotated pseudogene. The CDR3 has 17 residues. The CDR3 DNA is TGTGCCAGCAGCTCATTAGGGGGTCCTTACTCTGGAAACACCATATATTTT. Its protein is CASSSLGGPYSGNTIYF.

Details on this clonotype: A read error may produce the germline difference seen at one junction end. The chain recombines TRBV29-1 with TRBJ1-4, with TRBD1 matching 10 bases. The CDR3 is 16 residues long. The germline CDR1 and CDR2 sequences are SQVTM and ANQGSEA. CDR3 sequence reads: CSVDSGTGATNGKLFF. The CDR3 region has the DNA TGCAGCGTTGATTCCGGGACAGGGGCAACTAATGGAAAACTGTTTTTT.

As DNA, the CDR3 is TGTGCCAGCAGTAGGACGGGAGTGGGGGAGCAGTACTTC. Encoded protein: CASSRTGVGEQYF. This rearrangement joins TRBV28 to TRBJ2-5; maybe TRBD2 (6 bases). V lost 5 bases to trimming and J lost 11 bases, with 18 bases between them. The V gene's germline CDR1 is MDHEN and CDR2 SYDVKM. The CDR3 covers 13 residues.

This clonotype showed up just a few times. V usage is TRBV7-2 and J usage is TRBJ1-4; D gene unclear. There are 13 residues in the CDR3. Per germline, CDR1 SGHTA and CDR2 FQGNSA. The ends were cut back, 1 base at V and 5 bases at J, with 5 bases in the middle. This CDR3 is CASSLELNEKLFF. In nucleotides, the CDR3 is TGTGCCAGCAGCTTAGAATTGAATGAAAAACTGTTTTTT.

This clonotype was seen ten or more times. The chain employs TRBV20-1 and TRBJ2-1, with 8 bases identical to TRBD2. With V trimmed by 4 bases and J by 2 bases, 7 bases remained unmatched. This CDR3 contains 15 residues. Germline V CDR1 and CDR2: DFQATT, SNEGSKA (reference sequence). CDR3 sequence (DNA): TGCAGTGCTACGTGGGTCGGGAGGGCCTACAATGAGCAGTTCTTC. Its protein is CSATWVGRAYNEQFF.

The chain has TRBV3-1 and TRBJ2-7; 12 bases are a match to TRBD2. CDR1 and CDR2 from the germline V gene are LGHDT and YNNKEL (reference sequence). Trimming cost V 4 bases and J 5 bases; bases outside gene matches: 6. The CDR3 contains 15 residues. The CDR3 sequence: CASSPSSGRGDEQYF. For the CDR3, the DNA is TGTGCCAGCAGCCCTTCTAGCGGGAGGGGCGACGAGCAGTACTTC.

This clonotype appeared a few times. This chain joins TRBV29-1 and TRBJ2-7, with TRBD1 matching 7 bases. Germline values: CDR1 SQVTM, CDR2 ANQGSEA. The CDR3 extends over 12 amino acids. Trimming at V came to 4 bases and at J to 2 bases, leaving 2 bases not matched to a gene. The CDR3 nucleotides are TGCAGCGTTGGACAGGGCGCCTACGAGCAGTACTTC. Translating it yields CSVGQGAYEQYF.

The CDR3: CASSASGFNYEQYF. Here the CDR3 DNA reads TGTGCCAGCAGTGCCTCCGGCTTCAACTACGAGCAGTACTTC. The chain recombines TRBV6-1 with TRBJ2-7; D gene uncertain. Trimming shortened V by 4 bases and J by 3 bases, and 13 bases separated the two germline ends. Germline V gene lookup returns CDR1 MNHNS and CDR2 SASEGT. The length of the CDR3 is 14 residues.

There are a few counts of this clonotype. The rearrangement uses TRBV28 and TRBJ1-2, with D unresolved. V lost 4 bases and J lost 8, with 20 bases in between. This CDR3 is built from 15 residues. Germline CDR1 is MDHEN and CDR2 is SYDVKM. CDR3 sequence reads: CASSSAGVASGGYTF. CDR3 nucleotide sequence: TGTGCCAGCAGTTCAGCCGGCGTCGCCTCGGGGGGCTACACCTTC.